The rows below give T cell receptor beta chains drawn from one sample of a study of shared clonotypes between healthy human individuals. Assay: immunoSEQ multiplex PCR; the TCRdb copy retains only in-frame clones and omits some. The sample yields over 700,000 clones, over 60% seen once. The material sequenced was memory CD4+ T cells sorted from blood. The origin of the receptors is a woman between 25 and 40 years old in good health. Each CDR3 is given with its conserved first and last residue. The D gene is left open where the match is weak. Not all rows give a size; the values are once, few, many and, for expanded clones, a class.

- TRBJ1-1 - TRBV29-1 CSVEVLWDTEAFF TGCAGCGTTGAAGTCCTTTGGGACACTGAAGCTTTCTTT
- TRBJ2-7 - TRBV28 CASSSEGDGNYEQYF TGTGCCAGCAGTTCCGAAGGGGACGGCAACTACGAGCAGTACTTC
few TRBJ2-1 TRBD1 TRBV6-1 CASSAMGDSSYNEQFF TGTGCCAGCAGTGCCATGGGGGACAGCTCCTACAATGAGCAGTTCTTC
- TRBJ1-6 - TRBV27 CASSLSNSPLHF TGTGCCAGCAGTTTATCTAATTCACCCCTCCACTTT
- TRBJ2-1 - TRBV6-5 CASRTGFIWFF TGTGCCAGCAGAACAGGGTTCATTTGGTTCTTC
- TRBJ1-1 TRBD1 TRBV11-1 CASSDPTGGKTEAFF TGTGCCAGCAGCGACCCGACAGGGGGCAAGACTGAAGCTTTCTTT
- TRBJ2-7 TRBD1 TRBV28 CASRQGAYEQYF TGTGCCAGCAGACAGGGGGCCTACGAGCAGTACTTC
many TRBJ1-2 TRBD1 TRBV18 CASSLDRDNYGYTF TGTGCCAGCTCACTCGACAGGGATAACTATGGCTACACCTTC
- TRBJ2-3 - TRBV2 CASSFGQLTDTQYF TGTGCCAGCAGTTTTGGACAGCTCACAGATACGCAGTATTTT
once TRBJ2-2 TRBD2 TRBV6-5 CASSYVGLAPGELFF TGTGCCAGCAGTTACGTGGGACTAGCTCCCGGGGAGCTGTTTTTT
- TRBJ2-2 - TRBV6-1 CASRRERPNTGELFF TGTGCCAGCAGGAGGGAACGGCCGAACACCGGGGAGCTGTTTTTT
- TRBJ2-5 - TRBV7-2 CASSLNGAEAETQYF TGTGCCAGCAGCTTAAATGGGGCGGAGGCGGAGACCCAGTACTTC
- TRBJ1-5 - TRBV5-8 CASRDRAYNQPQHF TGTGCCAGCAGGGACCGGGCCTACAATCAGCCCCAGCATTTT
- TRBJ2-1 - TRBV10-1 CASSDSVQLGEQFF TGCGCCAGCAGTGACTCTGTTCAGCTGGGTGAGCAGTTCTTC
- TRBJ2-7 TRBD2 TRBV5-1 CASSLASSGREWNEQYF TGCGCCAGCAGCTTGGCTTCTAGCGGGAGGGAGTGGAACGAGCAGTACTTC
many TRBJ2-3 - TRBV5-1 CASSLLVSSDTQYF TGCGCCAGCAGCTTGTTAGTCTCGTCAGATACGCAGTATTTT
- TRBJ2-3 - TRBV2 CASSELGGNTDTQYF TGTGCCAGCAGTGAACTCGGCGGGAATACAGATACGCAGTATTTT
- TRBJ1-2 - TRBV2 CATALAYGYTF TGTGCCACTGCTTTGGCGTATGGCTACACCTTC
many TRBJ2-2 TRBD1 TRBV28 CASSLMDRGTGELFF TGTGCCAGCAGTTTAATGGACAGGGGCACCGGGGAGCTGTTTTTT
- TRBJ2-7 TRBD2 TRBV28 CASSLSSGRRGEQYF TGTGCCAGCAGTTTATCCAGCGGGAGGCGGGGCGAGCAGTACTTC
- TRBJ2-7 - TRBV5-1 CASSSKAGYEQYF TGCGCCAGCAGCTCGAAGGCCGGCTACGAGCAGTACTTC
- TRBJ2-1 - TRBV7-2 CASSLRLPPYNEQFF TGTGCCAGCAGCCTAAGACTCCCCCCCTACAATGAGCAGTTCTTC
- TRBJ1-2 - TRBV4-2 CASSQGLTVNYGYTF TGTGCCAGCAGCCAAGGGCTGACAGTGAACTATGGCTACACCTTC
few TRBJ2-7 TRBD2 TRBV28 CASSQQRGPRDEQYF TGTGCCAGCAGCCAGCAGCGGGGGCCCAGGGACGAGCAGTACTTC
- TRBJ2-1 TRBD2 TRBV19 CASRGLAQGNEQFF TGTGCCAGTAGGGGACTAGCCCAGGGCAATGAGCAGTTCTTC
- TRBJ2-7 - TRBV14 CASSPNWDGYEQYF TGTGCCAGCAGCCCGAATTGGGACGGCTACGAGCAGTACTTC
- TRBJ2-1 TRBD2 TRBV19 CASSASGRAGNEQFF TGTGCCAGTAGTGCCAGCGGGAGGGCCGGGAATGAGCAGTTCTTC
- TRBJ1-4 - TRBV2 CASSVVRTNEKLFF TGTGCCAGCAGTGTAGTCCGAACTAATGAAAAACTGTTTTTT